Presented here are 26 T cell receptor beta chains from one specimen sequenced in a study of post-analysis software for immune sequencing data. General study results and limits: Controls had lower frequencies than patients of about 5 TRBV segments, which included TRBV5-6, TRBV5-1 and TRBV20-1.

Their antigens remain unidentified. Prepared libraries of TCR beta cDNA carried unique molecular identifiers. Using its own MiXCR run on the PCR reads, TCRdb lists one record per CDR3 protein. This sample carries 700,000 to 900,000 distinct CDR3 sequences, roughly 46% of them seen once, and the ten largest clones take roughly 4.5%. The sequenced sample consisted of blood. These receptors were collected from a girl under 18 with multiple sclerosis.

The V and J genes are TRBV10-3 and TRBJ2-7; 9 bases agree with TRBD2. Germline assignment: CDR1 ENHRY and CDR2 SYGVKD. This CDR3 is built from 15 residues. Trimming cost V 2 bases and J 3 bases; bases outside gene matches: 5. The CDR3 bases are TGTGCCATCAGTGAGGCTAGCGGGGCCTTCTACGAGCAGTACTTC. Its protein product is CAISEASGAFYEQYF.

This clonotype has only a few counts. One base away lies a much larger clone, so this may be a sequencing read error. The chain employs TRBV12-3 or TRBV12-4 and TRBJ2-5; 7 bases align to TRBD1. This CDR3 has 15 amino acids. V lost 4 bases and J lost 5; bases outside the gene matches: 10. The CDR3, as DNA: TGTGCCAGCAGTTCCTCCAGGGGGAGTGGTGAGACCCAGTACTTC. The encoded protein is CASSSSRGSGETQYF.

This chain links TRBV27 with TRBJ2-3; tentatively, D is TRBD1 or TRBD2 (6 bases each). This CDR3 is 14 amino acids long. Trimming cost V 4 bases and J 4 bases, with 12 bases left between them. Germline CDR1 is MNHEY and CDR2 is SMNVEV (reference sequence). The CDR3 is CASSWGLASDTQYF. Written as DNA, the CDR3 is TGTGCCAGCAGTTGGGGGCTAGCGTCAGATACGCAGTATTTT.

The V and J genes are TRBV10-3 and TRBJ2-7, with 10 bases aligning to TRBD2. This CDR3 is built from 18 residues. The V segment lost 3 bases and the J segment 0 bases; nucleotides outside the gene matches: 11. From germline, CDR1 is ENHRY and CDR2 SYGVKD. CDR3 sequence (DNA): TGTGCCATCAGTGATTCACTAGCGGGAATTCGGAGCTCCTACGAGCAGTACTTC. Residues: CAISDSLAGIRSSYEQYF.

The chain recombines TRBV9 with TRBJ2-4; a weak D match, TRBD1 (6 bases). Germline V gene data show CDR1 as SGDLS and CDR2 as YYNGEE. Trimming took off 4 bases at V and 0 bases at J, with 17 bases between the two ends. This CDR3 is 17 amino acids long. In DNA, the CDR3 is TGTGCCAGCAGCCCTGAAGGGGGACAAGGAGCCAAAAACATTCAGTACTTC. Its translation: CASSPEGGQGAKNIQYF.

The CDR3 DNA follows: TGTGCCAGCAGCACCCGGGGCAGCACTGAAGCTTTCTTT. Amino acids: CASSTRGSTEAFF. The chain employs TRBV6-1 and TRBJ1-1; possibly TRBD1 for D (5 bases). The germline V and J ends were trimmed by 6 bases and 4 bases, with 12 bases remaining between them. Germline CDR1 and CDR2: MNHNS and SASEGT. This CDR3 has 13 residues.

This clonotype was seen many times. The chain recombines TRBV20-1 with TRBJ2-1; D may be TRBD2 (5 bases). Trimming removed 3 bases from V and 5 bases from J, with 17 bases in between. Germline CDR1 and CDR2: DFQATT and SNEGSKA (reference sequence). The CDR3 loop spans 15 amino acids. CDR3 bases: TGCAGTGCTAGTTTTAGGAGGTCCCTTGACAATGAGCAGTTCTTC. It codes for CSASFRRSLDNEQFF.

The V call is TRBV20-1, the J call TRBJ2-5; 10 positions agree with TRBD1. The junction had 8 bases not matched to a gene; V was cut back by 5 bases and J by 5 bases. This CDR3 contains 14 residues. CDR1 and CDR2 from the germline V gene are DFQATT and SNEGSKA (reference sequence). CDR3 in DNA: TGCAGTGCTCTTGCAGACAGGGGGCGTGAGACCCAGTACTTC. As protein: CSALADRGRETQYF.

Notes on this clonotype: A junction boundary mismatches the germline segment, possibly from a read error. The V and J genes are TRBV7-7 and TRBJ2-5; no definite D call. CDR1 is SSHAT and CDR2 is FNYEAQ in the germline V gene (reference sequence). This CDR3 is 15 amino acids long. Here the CDR3 reads CASSLGEQPQETQYF. The CDR3 bases are TGTGCTAGCAGCTTAGGCGAGCAACCCCAAGAGACCCAGTACTTC.

This clonotype has just a few counts. The chain joins TRBV14 to TRBJ1-1; TRBD1 matches at 7 bases. This CDR3 spans 13 amino acids. CDR1 is SGHDN and CDR2 is FVKESK in the germline V gene. J lost 7 bases, V lost 4 bases, and 6 bases had no gene match. Here the CDR3 reads CASSRYRGGEAFF. The DNA of the CDR3 is TGTGCCAGCAGCCGATACAGGGGAGGTGAAGCTTTCTTT.

J is TRBJ2-3 and V is TRBV12-3 or TRBV12-4; 7 bases agree with TRBD1. V lost 4 bases to trimming and J lost 1 base; unmatched junction nucleotides: 8. CDR3 length: 16 residues. In DNA, the CDR3 is TGTGCCAGCAGTTCCGACAGGGTGTGGGGCACAGATACGCAGTATTTT. Protein: CASSSDRVWGTDTQYF.

This clonotype was seen a few times. The V call is TRBV20-1, the J call TRBJ2-1; 7 bases map to TRBD2. This CDR3 has 14 amino acids. Looked up from germline, CDR1 is DFQATT and CDR2 is SNEGSKA (reference sequence). V trimming: 6 bases; J trimming: 5 bases; junction bases outside the gene matches: 10. In nucleotides, the CDR3 is TGCAGTGCGCTTATTACCGGGACTAACAATGAGCAGTTCTTC. It specifies CSALITGTNNEQFF.

The chain couples TRBV10-3 to TRBJ2-4, with TRBD1 matching over 7 bases. The J call is doubtful: the DNA matches TRBJ2-7 better. The CDR3 length is 14 residues. Germline V lookup: CDR1 ENHRY, CDR2 SYGVKD. The CDR3 nucleotides read TGTGCCATCAGTTACACAGGGGTGAATTACGAGCAGTACTTC. It is translated as CAISYTGVNYEQYF.

This clonotype was observed once. The V call is TRBV7-2, the J call TRBJ2-5, with 12 bases that match TRBD2. Germline V gene data show CDR1 as SGHTA and CDR2 as FQGNSA. The CDR3 is 16 amino acids. The junction had 9 bases not matched to a gene; V was cut back by 5 bases and J by 5 bases. For the CDR3, the DNA is TGTGCCAGCAGCCCACTGACTAGCGGGAGCAGGGAGACCCAGTACTTC. It encodes CASSPLTSGSRETQYF.

The chain is built from TRBV20-1 and TRBJ2-5; 12 bases line up with TRBD2. Trimming at V came to 6 bases and at J to 5 bases, leaving 7 bases not matched to a gene. The CDR3 totals 14 residues. Germline V lookup: CDR1 DFQATT, CDR2 SNEGSKA (reference sequence). Here the CDR3 DNA reads TGCAGTGCCGAGCTCCTAGCGGGAGGGGAGACCCAGTACTTC. This encodes CSAELLAGGETQYF.

V usage is TRBV6-2 or TRBV6-3 and J usage is TRBJ1-2; D possibly corresponds to TRBD1 (5 bases). This CDR3 spans 14 amino acids. Looked up from germline, CDR1 is MNHEY and CDR2 is SVGEGT. V dropped 4 bases and J dropped 4 bases, with 13 bases sitting between them. The CDR3 protein is CASSWGDSVYGYTF. The CDR3 DNA follows: TGTGCCAGCAGTTGGGGGGATAGTGTCTATGGCTACACCTTC.

The gene calls are TRBV12-3 or TRBV12-4 and TRBJ1-4; TRBD1 is a possible D gene (5 bases). The CDR3 has 15 amino acids. Trimming stripped 6 bases from V and 8 bases from J, with 19 bases between. DNA for the CDR3: TGTGCCAGCAGCCCCACGGGGACCCCCTTCGAAAAACTGTTTTTT. It encodes CASSPTGTPFEKLFF.

J is TRBJ2-1 and V is TRBV3-1, with TRBD2 matching 7 bases. Germline CDR1 LGHDT, CDR2 YNNKEL (reference sequence). This CDR3 is 14 amino acids long. Trimming took 4 bases from V and 8 from J; bases not matched to a gene: 8. CDR3 in amino acids: CASSRMGGLHEQFF. In DNA form, the CDR3 reads TGTGCCAGCAGCCGTATGGGAGGGCTCCATGAGCAGTTCTTC.

This chain connects TRBV20-1 to TRBJ2-3; TRBD2 matches 9 bases. The germline gives CDR1 DFQATT, CDR2 SNEGSKA (reference sequence). The CDR3 length is 15 residues. V lost 5 bases, J lost 9 bases, and 15 bases stayed unmatched. As DNA, the CDR3 is TGCAGTGCTCGAAATCCGGCGGGAGGGCCTCGGACGCAGTATTTT. Encoded protein: CSARNPAGGPRTQYF.

This clonotype was seen only a few times. The chain combines TRBV12-3 or TRBV12-4 with TRBJ2-7; TRBD1 might be the D (5 bases). The CDR3 loop spans 15 amino acids. Between the trimmed V and J ends, which lost 3 bases and 3 bases, there was a span of 15 bases. The CDR3 spells CASSFGHDRIYEQYF. The CDR3 nucleotides are TGTGCCAGCAGTTTCGGGCACGACAGAATCTACGAGCAGTACTTC.

This sequence joins TRBV7-8 and TRBJ2-3; TRBD1 might be the D (5 bases). There are 15 residues in the CDR3. The ends were cut back, 5 bases at V and 0 bases at J, with 12 bases in the middle. Germline CDR1 reads SGHVS; CDR2 reads FQNEAQ. CDR3 in amino acids: CASSPEGASTDTQYF. The CDR3 DNA sequence: TGTGCCAGCAGCCCTGAAGGGGCTAGCACAGATACGCAGTATTTT.

The V call is TRBV29-1, the J call TRBJ1-2; D not certain. Germline CDR1 is SQVTM and CDR2 is ANQGSEA. Trimming shortened V by 4 bases and J by 7 bases, and 10 bases separated the two germline ends. The CDR3 is 11 residues long. CDR3 residues: CSVVWGLGYTF. The CDR3 DNA is TGCAGCGTTGTTTGGGGTCTTGGCTACACCTTC.

The genes are TRBV5-1 and TRBJ2-7; 12 nucleotides agree with TRBD1. Germline CDR1 and CDR2: SGHRS and YFSETQ. V lost 0 bases to trimming and J lost 0 bases; unmatched junction nucleotides: 22. There are 23 residues in the CDR3. The CDR3 nucleotides read TGCGCCAGCAGCTTGGATGTCTTCCTTGCTCGGGACAGGGGGCGAAATCGCTCCTACGAGCAGTACTTC. It yields the protein CASSLDVFLARDRGRNRSYEQYF.

The chain uses TRBV7-2 and TRBJ1-6; D is undetermined. The germline V gene encodes CDR1 SGHTA and CDR2 FQGNSA. CDR3 length: 16 residues. The V end lost 1 base, the J end lost 9 bases, and 16 bases lay between the germline ends. The CDR3: CASSLVPDSEGSPLHF. The CDR3 coding sequence is TGTGCCAGCAGCTTAGTCCCAGATTCAGAAGGTTCACCCCTCCACTTT.

V is TRBV6-1 and J is TRBJ2-1; perhaps TRBD2 as D (5 bases). This CDR3 is 13 amino acids long. V dropped 5 bases and J dropped 9 bases, with 14 bases sitting between them. The germline gives CDR1 MNHNS, CDR2 SASEGT. The CDR3 bases are TGTGCCAGCAGTACCCGAGGAGGAGTTGAGCAGTTCTTC. Translation gives CASSTRGGVEQFF.

The rearrangement uses TRBV6-5 and TRBJ1-1; the D is unclear. Per germline, CDR1 MNHEY and CDR2 SVGAGI. CDR3 length: 12 amino acids. Trimming cost V 5 bases and J 8 bases, with 12 bases left between them. This chain's CDR3 is CASSPDGFEAFF. The CDR3 region has the DNA TGTGCCAGCAGTCCCGACGGATTCGAAGCTTTCTTT.